Below, 10 T cell receptor beta chains from the same sample are listed, as sequenced in a study of beta chain features in type 1 diabetes. Expressed TCRB transcripts were sequenced because the isolated RNA had all been reverse transcribed beforehand. Sequencing used immunoSEQ multiplex PCR; TCRdb keeps in-frame clones, though not all of them. The sample has roughly 170,000 clones, approximately 13% seen once. Material for sequencing was central memory CD4+ T cells from blood. These receptor sequences come from a woman between 18 and 30 years old in good health.

This clone showed up just a few times. The rearrangement links TRBV28 to TRBJ1-2, with D perhaps TRBD1 (6 bases). V lost 2 bases and J lost 8, with 12 bases in between. The CDR3 has 13 amino acids. The germline CDR1 and CDR2 sequences are MDHEN and SYDVKM. The CDR3 sequence is CASSLVSGGGYTF. Written as DNA, the CDR3 is TGTGCCAGCAGTTTAGTTTCGGGGGGCGGCTACACCTTC.

This clone was seen a handful of times. This chain joins TRBV2 and TRBJ2-5; possible D gene TRBD2, 6 bases. Trimming took off 8 bases at V and 2 bases at J, with 15 bases between the two ends. The CDR3 spans 14 residues. CDR1 is SNHLY, CDR2 FYNNEI, per germline. In DNA form, the CDR3 reads TGTGCCAGCGGGACTCCCGGACCTCAAGAGACCCAGTACTTC. It yields the protein CASGTPGPQETQYF.

This clone is labeled medium-sized. V is TRBV23-1 and J is TRBJ1-5, with TRBD1 matching 8 bases. TRBV23-1 is flagged as an ORF with uncertain function. Trimming removed 6 bases from V and 6 bases from J; junction bases left unmatched: 4. This CDR3 comprises 13 residues. In nucleotides, the CDR3 is TGCGCCAGCAGCAGGACAGGGTGTCAGCCCCAGCATTTT. Protein sequence: CASSRTGCQPQHF.

This chain joins TRBV23-1 and TRBJ1-5, with D maybe TRBD1 (6 bases). TRBV23-1 has ORF status, its function being uncertain. There are 18 residues in the CDR3. V was trimmed by 0 bases and J by 4 bases, leaving 19 bases between them. The CDR3 here is CASSQSNLRGFWNQPQHF. CDR3 nucleotide sequence: TGCGCCAGCAGTCAATCAAATCTCAGGGGCTTTTGGAATCAGCCCCAGCATTTT.

This clone has just a few counts. The chain is built from TRBV28 and TRBJ2-4, with TRBD2 matching over 7 bases. The CDR3 is 15 residues long. V lost 2 bases to trimming and J lost 3 bases; unmatched junction nucleotides: 4. Germline V gene sequence: CDR1 MDHEN, CDR2 SYDVKM. CDR3 residues: CASSLGGGGKNIQYF. In nucleotides, the CDR3 is TGTGCCAGCAGTTTAGGCGGCGGGGGCAAAAACATTCAGTACTTC.

The J gene is TRBJ1-1, the V gene TRBV28; D gene unclear. Germline V gene sequence: CDR1 MDHEN, CDR2 SYDVKM. Trimming removed 5 bases at V and 4 bases at J, with 8 bases between. CDR3 size: 12 residues. CDR3 in DNA: TGTGCCAGCAGTGAACTTCTCACTGAAGCTTTCTTT. Translation: CASSELLTEAFF.

The chain is built from TRBV6-1 and TRBJ1-3, with D perhaps matching TRBD1 (6 bases). With 10 bases removed from V and 2 bases from J, the gap between germline ends came to 9 bases. Per germline, CDR1 MNHNS and CDR2 SASEGT. The CDR3 extends over 12 amino acids. CDR3 loop: CAIGTPGNTIYF. DNA of the CDR3: TGTGCCATCGGGACACCTGGAAACACCATATATTTT.

This sequence joins TRBV10-3 and TRBJ1-1; D unclear. The CDR3 has 13 amino acids. V dropped 3 bases and J dropped 1 base, with 6 bases sitting between them. Germline-derived CDR1 and CDR2 are ENHRY and SYGVKD. CDR3 in amino acids: CAISDQSNTEAFF. The CDR3 bases are TGTGCCATCAGTGACCAGTCGAACACTGAAGCTTTCTTT.

The J gene is TRBJ2-3, the V gene TRBV7-9, with 10 bases that match TRBD2. Losses at the gene ends were 5 bases for V and 1 base for J; bases not matched to a gene: 12. The CDR3 extends over 18 amino acids. Germline V lookup: CDR1 SEHNR, CDR2 FQNEAQ (reference sequence). CDR3 residues: CASSQDPPSGSGTDTQYF. CDR3 coding DNA: TGTGCCAGCAGCCAAGATCCCCCTAGCGGGAGTGGCACAGATACGCAGTATTTT.

This clone was observed a single time. The sample holds other DNA sequences that translate to the same CDR3. The V call is TRBV9, the J call TRBJ2-1; D gene uncertain. V shed 2 bases and J shed 4 bases, with 7 bases lying between them. CDR1 is SGDLS, CDR2 YYNGEE, per germline. The CDR3 contains 13 residues. CDR3 residues: CASSVSTYNEQFF. CDR3 DNA: TGTGCCAGCAGCGTTAGCACTTACAATGAGCAGTTCTTC.